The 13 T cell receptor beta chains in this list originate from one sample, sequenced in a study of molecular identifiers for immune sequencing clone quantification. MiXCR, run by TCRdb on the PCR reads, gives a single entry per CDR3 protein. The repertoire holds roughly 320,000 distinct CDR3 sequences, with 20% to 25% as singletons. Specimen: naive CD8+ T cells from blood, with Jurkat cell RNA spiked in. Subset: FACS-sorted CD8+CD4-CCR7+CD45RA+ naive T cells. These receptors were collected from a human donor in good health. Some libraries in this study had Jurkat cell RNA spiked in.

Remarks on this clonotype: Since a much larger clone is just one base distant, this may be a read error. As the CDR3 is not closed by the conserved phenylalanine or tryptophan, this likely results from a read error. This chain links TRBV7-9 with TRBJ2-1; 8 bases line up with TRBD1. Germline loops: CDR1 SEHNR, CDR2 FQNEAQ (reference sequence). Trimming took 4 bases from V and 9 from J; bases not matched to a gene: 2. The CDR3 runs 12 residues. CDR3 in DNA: TGTGCCAGCAGCTCGACAGGGGTTGAGCAGTTCCTC. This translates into CASSSTGVEQFL.

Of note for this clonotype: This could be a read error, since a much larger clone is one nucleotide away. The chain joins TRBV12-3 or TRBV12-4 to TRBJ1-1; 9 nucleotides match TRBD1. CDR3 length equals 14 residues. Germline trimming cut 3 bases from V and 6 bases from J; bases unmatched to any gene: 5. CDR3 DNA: TGTGCCAGCAGTTTTGACAGGGGGGACGCTGAAGCTTTCTTT. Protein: CASSFDRGDAEAFF.

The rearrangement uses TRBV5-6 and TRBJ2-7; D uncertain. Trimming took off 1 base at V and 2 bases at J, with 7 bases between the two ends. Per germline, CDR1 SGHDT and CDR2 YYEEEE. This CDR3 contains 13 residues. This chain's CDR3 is CASSLTMPYEQYF. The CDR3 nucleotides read TGTGCCAGCAGCTTGACCATGCCCTACGAGCAGTACTTC.

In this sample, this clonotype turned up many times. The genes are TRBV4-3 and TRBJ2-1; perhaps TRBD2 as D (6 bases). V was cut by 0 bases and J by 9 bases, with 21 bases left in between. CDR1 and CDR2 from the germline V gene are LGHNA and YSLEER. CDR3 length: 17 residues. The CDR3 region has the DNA TGCGCCAGCAGCCAAGACCGGAGCGGGTCCTTCGGTACTGAGCAGTTCTTC. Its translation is CASSQDRSGSFGTEQFF.

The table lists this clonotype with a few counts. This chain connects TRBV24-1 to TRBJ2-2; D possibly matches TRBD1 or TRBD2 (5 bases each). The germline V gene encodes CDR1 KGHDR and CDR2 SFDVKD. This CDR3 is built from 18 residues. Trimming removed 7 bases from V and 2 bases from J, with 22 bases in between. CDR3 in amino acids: CATSGGMLGETNTGELFF. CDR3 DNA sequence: TGTGCCACCAGCGGAGGAATGCTGGGGGAAACAAACACCGGGGAGCTGTTTTTT.

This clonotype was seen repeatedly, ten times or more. CDR3 DNA sequence: TGTGCCAGCAGTACCGGGACTAGCGGGGTCCAAGAGACCCAGTACTTC. Residues: CASSTGTSGVQETQYF. The V call is TRBV12-3 or TRBV12-4, the J call TRBJ2-5; TRBD2 aligns across 13 bases. The CDR3 is 16 amino acids. The V and J ends lost 5 bases and 1 base, in that order; junction bases with no gene match: 4.

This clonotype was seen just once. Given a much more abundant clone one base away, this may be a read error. CDR3 bases: TGTGCCAGCAGCTTAGACAGCGGGGGAGGCACAGATACGCAGTGTTTT. It specifies CASSLDSGGGTDTQCF. The gene calls are TRBV7-8 and TRBJ2-3; 8 nucleotides agree with TRBD2. The CDR3 runs to 16 residues. Germline values: CDR1 SGHVS, CDR2 FQNEAQ.

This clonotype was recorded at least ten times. The CDR3 is CASSQESQGGQPQHF. The CDR3, as DNA: TGCGCCAGCAGCCAAGAATCCCAGGGAGGTCAGCCCCAGCATTTT. This chain uses TRBV4-3 with TRBJ1-5, with D tentatively TRBD1 (5 bases). V lost 0 bases and J 6 bases, leaving 12 bases between the germline ends. The germline CDR1 and CDR2 sequences are LGHNA and YSLEER. The CDR3 consists of 15 residues.

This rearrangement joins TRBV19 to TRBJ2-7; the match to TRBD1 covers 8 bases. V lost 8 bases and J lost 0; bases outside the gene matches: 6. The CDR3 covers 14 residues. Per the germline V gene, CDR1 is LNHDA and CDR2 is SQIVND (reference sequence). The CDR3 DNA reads TGTGCCAGTGGACAGGGACTCGGCTCCTACGAGCAGTACTTC. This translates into CASGQGLGSYEQYF.

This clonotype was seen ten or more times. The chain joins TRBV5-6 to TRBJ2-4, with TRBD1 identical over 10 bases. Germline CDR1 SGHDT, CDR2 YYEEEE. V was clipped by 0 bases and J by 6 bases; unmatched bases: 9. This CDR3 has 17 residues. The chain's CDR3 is CASSLVPGQGLVNIQYF. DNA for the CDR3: TGTGCCAGCAGCTTGGTCCCGGGACAGGGGTTGGTAAACATTCAGTACTTC. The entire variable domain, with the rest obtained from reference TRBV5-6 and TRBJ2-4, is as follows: DAGVTQSPTHLIKTRGQQVTLRCSPKSGHDTVSWYQQALGQGPQFIFQYYEEEERQRGNFPDRFSGHQFPNYSSELNVNALLLGDSALYLCASSLVPGQGLVNIQYFGAGTRLSVL.

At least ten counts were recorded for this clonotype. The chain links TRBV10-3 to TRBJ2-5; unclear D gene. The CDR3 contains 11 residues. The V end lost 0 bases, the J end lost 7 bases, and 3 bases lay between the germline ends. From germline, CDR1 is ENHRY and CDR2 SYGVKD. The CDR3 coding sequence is TGTGCCATCAGTGAGTCCGGGACCCAGTACTTC. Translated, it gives CAISESGTQYF.

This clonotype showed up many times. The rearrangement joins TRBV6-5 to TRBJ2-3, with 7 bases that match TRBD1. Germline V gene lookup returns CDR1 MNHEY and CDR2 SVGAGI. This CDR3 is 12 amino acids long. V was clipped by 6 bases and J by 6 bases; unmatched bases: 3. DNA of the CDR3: TGTGCCAGCAGCTACAGGGGTGATACGCAGTATTTT. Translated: CASSYRGDTQYF.

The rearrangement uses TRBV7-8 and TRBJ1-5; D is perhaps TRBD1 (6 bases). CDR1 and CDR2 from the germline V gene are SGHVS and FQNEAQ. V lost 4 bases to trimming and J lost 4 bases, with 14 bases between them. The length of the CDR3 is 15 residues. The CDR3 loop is CASSSAIGQNQPQHF. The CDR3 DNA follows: TGTGCCAGCAGCTCAGCGATAGGACAGAATCAGCCCCAGCATTTT.